This T cell receptor beta chain was captured in a study of T-cell reconstitution after alpha-beta-depleted transplantation in children. This clonotype occurred a few times. Germline loops: CDR1 KGHSH, CDR2 LQKENI. The ends lost 0 bases at V and 2 bases at J; junction bases unmatched: 2. The CDR3 extends over 15 amino acids. Unique molecular identifiers tagged the TCRbeta library. TCRdb called the PCR reads again in MiXCR, with one record for every CDR3 protein. The sample shows 780,000 or so distinct CDR3 sequences, 15% to 20% of them seen only once. The gene calls are TRBV18 and TRBJ2-7; 9 nucleotides agree with TRBD2. This clonotype was sampled from a male patient between 5 and 17 years old who had a stem cell transplant for acute lymphoblastic leukemia, so the T cells may come from the graft donor. The source was PBMCs, mostly from graft donor cells, collected 360 days after TCRalphabeta/CD19-depleted stem cell transplant. The CDR3 protein is CASSPPRGGAYEQYF. As DNA, the CDR3 is TGTGCCAGCTCACCACCTCGCGGGGGGGCCTACGAGCAGTACTTC.